The rows below give T cell receptor beta chains drawn from one sample of a study of CD8 T cells in ankylosing spondylitis. MiXCR, applied by TCRdb to the 5' RACE reads, yields one record per CDR3 protein. This table has tens of thousands of distinct CDR3 sequences, roughly 7.3% appearing once. Material: blood, either unsorted or a sorted T cell fraction (not recorded which). The receptors here all came from a female donor with ankylosing spondylitis or in good health (not recorded which). The CDR3 runs from the conserved cysteine through the conserved F or W. The order of the fields is clone size, V gene, D gene, J gene, CDR3 DNA, CDR3 protein. D genes are given only for firm matches. Size is stated for part of the rows, as once, few or many counts, or as a class when the clone is expanded.

>many|TRBV12-3/TRBV12-4|-|TRBJ2-2
TGTGCCAGCAGTGTTTGGAGATCCGGGGAGCTGTTTTTT
CASSVWRSGELFF
>many|TRBV5-1|-|TRBJ2-1
TGCGCCAGTCCAAGGACAGCTACCTACAATGAGCAGTTCTTC
CASPRTATYNEQFF
>few|TRBV7-2|TRBD1|TRBJ2-3
TGTGCCAGCAACCAACAGGGGGCCACAGATACGCAGTATTTT
CASNQQGATDTQYF
>many|TRBV5-5|-|TRBJ1-2
TGTGCCAGCAGCTGGCAACAGGGCTTTGGCTACACCTTC
CASSWQQGFGYTF
>many|TRBV6-5|TRBD1|TRBJ1-4
TGTGCCAGCAGTTACCCGGGACAGGGCGAAAAACTGTTTTTT
CASSYPGQGEKLFF
>few|TRBV13|-|TRBJ1-1
TGTGCCAGCAGCTTAAGGGGCCTTCGGGCTGAAGCTTTCTTT
CASSLRGLRAEAFF
>many|TRBV5-8|-|TRBJ2-4
TGTGCCAGCAGCTTGCTCATAACTGCCAAAAACATTCAGTACTTC
CASSLLITAKNIQYF
>many|TRBV2|TRBD2|TRBJ2-5
TGTGCCAGCAGGAAGACTAGCGGGGGGCAAGAGACCCAGTACTTC
CASRKTSGGQETQYF
>medium-sized|TRBV5-1|-|TRBJ1-1
TGCGCCAGCAGCTTGGGAGCGAACACTGAAGCTTTCTTT
CASSLGANTEAFF
>many|TRBV9|-|TRBJ1-1
TGTGCCAGCAGCGTAGGGAGGAACACTGAAGCTTTCTTT
CASSVGRNTEAFF
>few|TRBV4-3|-|TRBJ1-3
TGCGCCAGCGGCCAAGCGGCGACAGGCTCTGGAAACGCCATATATTTT
CASGQAATGSGNAIYF
>many|TRBV20-1|TRBD1|TRBJ2-1
TGCAGTGCTAGGGGCGGGACAGGGGGCTTGAATGAGCAGTTCTTC
CSARGGTGGLNEQFF
>few|TRBV28|-|TRBJ2-3
TGTGCCAGCAGTTCGTCCGGGGTGGCAGATACGCAGTATTTT
CASSSSGVADTQYF
>many|TRBV20-1|-|TRBJ1-2
TGCAGTGCTATTAGTCCGGCCTCTAACTATGGCTACACCTTC
CSAISPASNYGYTF
>many|TRBV12-3/TRBV12-4|-|TRBJ2-2
TGTGCCAGCAGCCGACTATGGAACACCGGGGAGCTGTTTTTT
CASSRLWNTGELFF
>many|TRBV12-3/TRBV12-4|-|TRBJ1-2
TGTGCCAGCAGTTTAGCCCAGGGAGGCGCGCGGGGCTACACCTTC
CASSLAQGGARGYTF
>many|TRBV5-1|-|TRBJ2-1
TGCGCCAGCAGCTTGGGGGTGCCCCCCCAGTTCTTC
CASSLGVPPQFF
>many|TRBV12-3/TRBV12-4|TRBD1|TRBJ1-2
TGTGCCAGCACCCGGACAGGGGCCTATGGCTACACCTTC
CASTRTGAYGYTF
>many|TRBV2|-|TRBJ1-1
TGTGCCAGCAGATACAGGGTGAACACTGAAGCTTTCTTT
CASRYRVNTEAFF
>many|TRBV2|-|TRBJ1-6
TGTGCCAGCAGTATGAATTCACCCCTCCACTTT
CASSMNSPLHF
>-|TRBV5-3|-|TRBJ2-2
TGTGCCAGCGCCACGGTCCAGTTCTCCTGGGAGCTGTTTTTT
CASATVQFSWELFF
>many|TRBV25-1|-|TRBJ2-1
TGTGCCAGCAGTGAATATCCGGCAGGGCCCTACAATGAGCAGTTCTTC
CASSEYPAGPYNEQFF
>few|TRBV20-1|-|TRBJ1-2
TGCAGTGCGTGGAGAGACTATGGCTACACCTTC
CSAWRDYGYTF
>many|TRBV29-1|TRBD1|TRBJ1-2
TGCAGCGTTGATAGACAGGGCCTCCTCTCCTATGGCTACACCTTC
CSVDRQGLLSYGYTF
>-|TRBV6-2/TRBV6-3|-|TRBJ1-1
TGTGCCAGCAGTTATTTCCGGGCGAACACTGAAGCTTTCTTT
CASSYFRANTEAFF
>many|TRBV5-1|-|TRBJ2-7
TGCGCCAGCAGCTTGGTTCTAGTGGGCACCTACGAGCAGTACTTC
CASSLVLVGTYEQYF
>-|TRBV7-2|TRBD1|TRBJ1-1
TGTGCCAGCAGCTACCGGGGACAGGCAGCTGAAGCTTTCTTT
CASSYRGQAAEAFF
>-|TRBV5-1|TRBD1|TRBJ1-1
TGCGCCAGCAGCTTGGAGGCACAGGGGAAAGCTTTCTTT
CASSLEAQGKAFF
>-|TRBV21-1|-|TRBJ1-2
TGTGCCAGCAGCAATTTATCCTATGGCTACACCTTC
CASSNLSYGYTF
>many|TRBV29-1|-|TRBJ1-1
TGCAGCGTTGAACATCGGCAGGTACCTGAAGCTTTCTTT
CSVEHRQVPEAFF
>many|TRBV15|-|TRBJ1-3
TGTGCCACCAGCCCCCGGGTTGCTGGAAACACCATATATTTT
CATSPRVAGNTIYF
>-|TRBV11-2|TRBD2|TRBJ2-3
TGTGCCAGCAGCCTGGGACTAGCGGGGGGGAAAAGCACAGATACGCAGTATTTT
CASSLGLAGGKSTDTQYF
>many|TRBV12-3/TRBV12-4|-|TRBJ2-6
TGTGCCAGCAGTTTAAGGTGGTCGATCTCTGGGGCCAACGTCCTGACTTTC
CASSLRWSISGANVLTF
>many|TRBV5-1|-|TRBJ1-4
TGCGCCAGCAGCTCTTCGGGGTGGGCGACTAATGAAAAACTGTTTTTT
CASSSSGWATNEKLFF
>many|TRBV20-1|-|TRBJ1-2
TGCAGTGCTAGACCCAGGGACTATGGCTACACCTTC
CSARPRDYGYTF
>many|TRBV12-3/TRBV12-4|TRBD1|TRBJ1-1
TGTGCCAGCCGAGCCCCAGACAGGGGGGCCACTGAAGCTTTCTTT
CASRAPDRGATEAFF
>few|TRBV19|-|TRBJ1-5
TGTGCCAGTAGTCTTCAGGTACGAAATAATCAGCCCCAGCATTTT
CASSLQVRNNQPQHF
>many|TRBV5-6|-|TRBJ2-1
TGTGCCAGCAGCCCGCAGGGAAGAGGTGAGCAGTTCTTC
CASSPQGRGEQFF
>many|TRBV5-1|TRBD2|TRBJ2-1
TGCGCCAGCAGCTTGGCACTAGCGGGGGCCTACAATGAGCAGTTCTTC
CASSLALAGAYNEQFF
>many|TRBV12-3/TRBV12-4|TRBD1|TRBJ1-5
TGTGCCAGCAGCGACAGGGGTACGCAGCCCCAGCATTTT
CASSDRGTQPQHF
>-|TRBV5-6|TRBD2|TRBJ2-5
TGTGCCAGCAGCTTCTGGGAGGGGGAGACCCAGTACTTC
CASSFWEGETQYF
>many|TRBV5-1|-|TRBJ1-5
TGCGCCAGCAGCTTGGGTGGTGCCCAAGGGCCCCAGCATTTT
CASSLGGAQGPQHF
>many|TRBV6-5|-|TRBJ1-2
TGTGCCAGCAGTTATTGGGACAACTATGGCTACACCTTC
CASSYWDNYGYTF
>few|TRBV7-9|-|TRBJ1-3
TGTGCCAGCAGCCCGTTTGGAAACACCATATATTTT
CASSPFGNTIYF
>medium-sized|TRBV28|-|TRBJ1-2
TGTGCCAGCAGTTTACTCCAGGGGCAGGGCTACACCTTC
CASSLLQGQGYTF